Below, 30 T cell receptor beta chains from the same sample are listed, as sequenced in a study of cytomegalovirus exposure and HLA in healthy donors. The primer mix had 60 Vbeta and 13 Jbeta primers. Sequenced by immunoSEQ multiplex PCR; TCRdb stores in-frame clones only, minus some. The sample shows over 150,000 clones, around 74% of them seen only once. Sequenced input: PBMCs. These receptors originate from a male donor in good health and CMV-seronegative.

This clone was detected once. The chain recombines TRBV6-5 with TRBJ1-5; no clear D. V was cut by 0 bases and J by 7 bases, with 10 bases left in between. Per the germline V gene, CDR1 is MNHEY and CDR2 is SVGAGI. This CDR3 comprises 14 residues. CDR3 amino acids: CASSYSGRGQPQHF. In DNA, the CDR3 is TGTGCCAGCAGTTACTCGGGAAGAGGGCAGCCCCAGCATTTT.

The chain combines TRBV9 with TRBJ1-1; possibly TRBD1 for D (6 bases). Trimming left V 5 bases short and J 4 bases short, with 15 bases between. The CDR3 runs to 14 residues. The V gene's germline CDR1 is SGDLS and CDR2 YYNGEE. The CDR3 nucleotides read TGTGCCAGCAGTGAATTCAGGGGATCCACTGAAGCTTTCTTT. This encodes CASSEFRGSTEAFF.

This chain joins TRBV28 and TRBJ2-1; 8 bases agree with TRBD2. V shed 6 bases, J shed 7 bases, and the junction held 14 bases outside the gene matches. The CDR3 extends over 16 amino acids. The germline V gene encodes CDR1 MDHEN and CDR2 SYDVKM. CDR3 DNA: TGTGCCAGCAGCCCCCCGTGGAGCGGGAGTGGTAATGAGCAGTTCTTC. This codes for CASSPPWSGSGNEQFF.

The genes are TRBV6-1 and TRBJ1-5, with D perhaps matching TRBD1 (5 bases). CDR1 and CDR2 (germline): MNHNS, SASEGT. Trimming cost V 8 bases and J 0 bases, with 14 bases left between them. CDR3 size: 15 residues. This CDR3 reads CASSSGLFSNQPQHF. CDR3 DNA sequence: TGTGCCAGCTCCTCGGGACTTTTTAGCAATCAGCCCCAGCATTTT.

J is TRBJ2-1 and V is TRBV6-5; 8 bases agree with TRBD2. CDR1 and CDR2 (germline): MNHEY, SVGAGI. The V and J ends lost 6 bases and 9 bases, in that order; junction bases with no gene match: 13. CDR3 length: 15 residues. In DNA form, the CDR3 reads TGTGCCAGCAGCTCTTCGGGACTAGGGGTGCGTGAGCAGTTCTTC. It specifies CASSSSGLGVREQFF.

The CDR3 DNA is TGCGCCAGCAGCATAATACCTAGCGGAACTAGCACAGATACGCAGTATTTT. Translating gives CASSIIPSGTSTDTQYF. The V call is TRBV5-1, the J call TRBJ2-3, with 7 bases aligning to TRBD2. The J segment lost 0 bases and the V segment lost 4 bases, leaving 11 bases of the junction unmatched. CDR1 and CDR2 from the germline V gene are SGHRS and YFSETQ. The CDR3 loop spans 17 amino acids.

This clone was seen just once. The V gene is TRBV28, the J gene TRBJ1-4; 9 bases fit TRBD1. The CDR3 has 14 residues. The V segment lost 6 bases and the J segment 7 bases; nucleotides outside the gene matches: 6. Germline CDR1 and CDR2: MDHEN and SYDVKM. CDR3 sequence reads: CASRNTGGAEKLFF. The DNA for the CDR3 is TGTGCCAGCAGGAATACAGGGGGCGCTGAAAAACTGTTTTTT.

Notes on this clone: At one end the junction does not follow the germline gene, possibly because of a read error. CDR3 sequence reads: CSSSLERGPYEQYF. CDR3 nucleotides: TGTTCCAGCAGCTTAGAGAGGGGGCCCTACGAGCAGTACTTC. J is TRBJ2-7 and V is TRBV7-9; 7 positions match TRBD1. The germline CDR1 and CDR2 sequences are SEHNR and FQNEAQ (reference sequence). The CDR3 has 14 amino acids.

The CDR3 protein is CASRLQENTEAFF. As DNA, the CDR3 is TGTGCCAGCAGGCTCCAGGAGAACACTGAAGCTTTCTTT. The chain couples TRBV25-1 to TRBJ1-1; D is undetermined. Germline CDR1 and CDR2: MGHDK and SYGVNS. The ends were cut back, 6 bases at V and 1 base at J, with 9 bases in the middle. This CDR3 spans 13 amino acids. The full variable domain, in which reference TRBV25-1 and TRBJ1-1 provide the parts outside the CDR3, is EADIYQTPRYLVIGTGKKITLECSQTMGHDKMYWYQQDPGMELHLIHYSYGVNSTEKGDLSSESTVSRIRTEHFPLTLESARPSHTSQYLCASRLQENTEAFFGQGTRLTVV.

CDR3 loop: CSVGGGFGNTQYF. DNA for the CDR3: TGCAGCGTTGGGGGGGGATTCGGAAATACGCAGTATTTT. The chain has TRBV29-1 and TRBJ2-3; 7 bases agree with TRBD2. J gave up 7 bases and V 4 bases, and 8 bases lay outside the gene matches. This CDR3 has 13 residues. Germline CDR1 SQVTM, CDR2 ANQGSEA.

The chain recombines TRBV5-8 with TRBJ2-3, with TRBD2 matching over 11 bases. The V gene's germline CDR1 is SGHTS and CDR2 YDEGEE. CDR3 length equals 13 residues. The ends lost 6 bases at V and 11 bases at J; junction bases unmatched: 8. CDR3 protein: CASMVTSGRGQYF. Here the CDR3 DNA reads TGTGCCAGCATGGTAACTAGCGGGAGAGGGCAGTATTTT.

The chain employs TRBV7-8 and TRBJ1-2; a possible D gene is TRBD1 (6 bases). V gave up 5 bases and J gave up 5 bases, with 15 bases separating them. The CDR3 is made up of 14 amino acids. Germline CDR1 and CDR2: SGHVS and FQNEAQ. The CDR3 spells CASSQGSGVYGYTF. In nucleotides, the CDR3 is TGTGCCAGCAGCCAGGGCTCAGGGGTATATGGCTACACCTTC.

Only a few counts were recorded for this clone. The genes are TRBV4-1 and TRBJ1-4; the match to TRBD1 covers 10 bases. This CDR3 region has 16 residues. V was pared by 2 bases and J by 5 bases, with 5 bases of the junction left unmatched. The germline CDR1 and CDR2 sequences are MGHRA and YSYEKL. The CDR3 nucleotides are TGCGCCAGCAGCCAACGGCGGGACAGGGGAAATGAAAAACTGTTTTTT. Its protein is CASSQRRDRGNEKLFF.

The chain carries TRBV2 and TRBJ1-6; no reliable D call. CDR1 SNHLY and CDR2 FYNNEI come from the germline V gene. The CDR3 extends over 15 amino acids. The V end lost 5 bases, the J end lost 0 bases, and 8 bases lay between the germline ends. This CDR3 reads CASSLANSYNSPLHF. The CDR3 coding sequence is TGTGCCAGCAGTCTGGCAAACTCCTATAATTCACCCCTCCACTTT.

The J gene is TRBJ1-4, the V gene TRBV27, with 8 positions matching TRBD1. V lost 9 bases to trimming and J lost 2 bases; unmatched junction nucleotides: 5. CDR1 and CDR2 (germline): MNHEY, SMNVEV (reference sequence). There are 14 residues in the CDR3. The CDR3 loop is CASSGGGTNEKLFF. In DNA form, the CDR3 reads TGTGCCAGTTCAGGGGGCGGGACTAATGAAAAACTGTTTTTT.

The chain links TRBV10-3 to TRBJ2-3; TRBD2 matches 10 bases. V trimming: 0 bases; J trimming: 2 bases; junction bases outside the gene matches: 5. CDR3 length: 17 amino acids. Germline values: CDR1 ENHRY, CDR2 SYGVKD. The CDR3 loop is CAISESGAGGPTDTQYF. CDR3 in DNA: TGTGCCATCAGTGAGTCAGGAGCGGGGGGGCCCACAGATACGCAGTATTTT.

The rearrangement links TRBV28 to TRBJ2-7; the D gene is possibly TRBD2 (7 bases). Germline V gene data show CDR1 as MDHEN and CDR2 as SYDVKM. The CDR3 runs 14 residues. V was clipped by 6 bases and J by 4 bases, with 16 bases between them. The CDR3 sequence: CASRIGLGGYEQYF. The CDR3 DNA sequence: TGTGCCAGCAGGATTGGACTAGGGGGATACGAGCAGTACTTC.

The CDR3 reads CASRPGTGLEKLFF. CDR3 bases: TGTGCCAGCAGGCCCGGGACAGGGTTAGAAAAACTGTTTTTT. V and J are TRBV6-5 and TRBJ1-4; 9 bases align to TRBD1. Germline V gives CDR1 MNHEY, CDR2 SVGAGI. The junction had 7 bases not matched to a gene; V was cut back by 6 bases and J by 8 bases. The length of the CDR3 is 14 residues.

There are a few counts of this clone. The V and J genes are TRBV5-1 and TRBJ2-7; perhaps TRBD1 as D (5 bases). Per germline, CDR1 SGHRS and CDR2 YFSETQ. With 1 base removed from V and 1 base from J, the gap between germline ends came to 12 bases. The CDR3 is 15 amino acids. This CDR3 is CASSLIDSLSYEQYF. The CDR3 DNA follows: TGCGCCAGCAGCTTGATAGACAGTCTTTCCTACGAGCAGTACTTC.

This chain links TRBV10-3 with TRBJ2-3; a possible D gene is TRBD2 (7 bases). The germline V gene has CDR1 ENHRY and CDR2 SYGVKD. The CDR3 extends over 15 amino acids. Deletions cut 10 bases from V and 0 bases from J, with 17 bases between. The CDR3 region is CATWGGAKSTDTQYF. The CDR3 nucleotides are TGTGCCACCTGGGGGGGGGCCAAAAGCACAGATACGCAGTATTTT.

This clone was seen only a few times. In DNA form, the CDR3 reads TGTGCCAGCAGTGAGGAACTAGCGGCAAACAATGAGCAGTTCTTC. It codes for CASSEELAANNEQFF. The rearrangement uses TRBV6-4 and TRBJ2-1; 8 bases line up with TRBD2. The CDR3 length is 15 residues. The V and J ends lost 3 bases and 5 bases, in that order; junction bases with no gene match: 6. Germline loops: CDR1 MRHNA, CDR2 SNTAGT.

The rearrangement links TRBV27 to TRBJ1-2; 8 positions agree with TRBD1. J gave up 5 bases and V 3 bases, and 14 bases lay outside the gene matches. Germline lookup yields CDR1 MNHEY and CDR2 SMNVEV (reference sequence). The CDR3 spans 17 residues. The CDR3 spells CASSFRGQATSSYGYTF. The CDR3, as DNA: TGTGCCAGCAGTTTCAGGGGACAGGCCACATCATCATATGGCTACACCTTC.

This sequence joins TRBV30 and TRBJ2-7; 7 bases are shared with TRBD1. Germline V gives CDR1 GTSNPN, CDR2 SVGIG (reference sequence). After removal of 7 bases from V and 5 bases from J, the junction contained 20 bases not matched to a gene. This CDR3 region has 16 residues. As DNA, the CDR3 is TGTGCCTCCACCTGGAGAGCAGGGGGTGGATTGAACGAGCAGTACTTC. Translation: CASTWRAGGGLNEQYF.

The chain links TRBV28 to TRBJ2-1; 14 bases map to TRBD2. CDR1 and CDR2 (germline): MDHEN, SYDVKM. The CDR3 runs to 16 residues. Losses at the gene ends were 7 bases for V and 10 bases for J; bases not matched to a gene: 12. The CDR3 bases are TGTGCCAGCACCAACCGACTAGCGGGGGGGGATTACGAGCAGTTCTTC. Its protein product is CASTNRLAGGDYEQFF.

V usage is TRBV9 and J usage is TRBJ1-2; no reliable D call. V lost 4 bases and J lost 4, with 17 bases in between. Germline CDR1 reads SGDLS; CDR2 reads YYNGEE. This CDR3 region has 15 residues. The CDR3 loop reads CASSPRPGLGYGYTF. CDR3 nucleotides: TGTGCCAGCAGCCCCCGACCGGGGTTGGGCTATGGCTACACCTTC.

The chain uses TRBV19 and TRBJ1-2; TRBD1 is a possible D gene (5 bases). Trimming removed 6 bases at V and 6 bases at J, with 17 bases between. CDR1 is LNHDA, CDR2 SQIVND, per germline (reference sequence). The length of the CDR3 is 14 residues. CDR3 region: CASSQGPRQNGYTF. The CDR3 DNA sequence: TGTGCCAGTAGCCAGGGCCCCCGCCAGAATGGCTACACCTTC.

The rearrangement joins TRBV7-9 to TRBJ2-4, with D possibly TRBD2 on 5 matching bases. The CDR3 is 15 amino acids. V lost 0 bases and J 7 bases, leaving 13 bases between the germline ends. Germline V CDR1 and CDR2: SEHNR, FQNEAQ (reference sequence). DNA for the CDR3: TGTGCCAGCAGCTTAGCTCGGACTCCTGGGAACATTCAGTACTTC. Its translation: CASSLARTPGNIQYF.

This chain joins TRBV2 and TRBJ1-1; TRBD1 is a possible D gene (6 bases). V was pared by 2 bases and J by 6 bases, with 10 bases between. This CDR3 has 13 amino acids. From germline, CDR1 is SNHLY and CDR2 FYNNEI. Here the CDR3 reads CASSERGGAEAFF. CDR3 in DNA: TGTGCCAGCAGTGAAAGGGGGGGGGCTGAAGCTTTCTTT.

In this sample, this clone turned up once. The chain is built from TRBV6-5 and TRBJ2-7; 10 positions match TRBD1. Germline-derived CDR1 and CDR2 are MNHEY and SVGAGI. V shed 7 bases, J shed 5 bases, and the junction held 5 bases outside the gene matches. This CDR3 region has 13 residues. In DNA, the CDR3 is TGTGCCAGCATAGGGACAGGGGACGACGAGCAGTACTTC. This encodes CASIGTGDDEQYF.

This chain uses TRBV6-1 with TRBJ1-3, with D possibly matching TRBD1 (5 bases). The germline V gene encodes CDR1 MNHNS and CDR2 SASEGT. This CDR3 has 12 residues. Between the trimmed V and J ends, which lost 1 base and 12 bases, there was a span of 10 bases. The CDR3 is CASSEGGVSIYF. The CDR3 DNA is TGTGCCAGCAGTGAAGGGGGGGTCAGCATATATTTT.